These 30 T cell receptor beta chains originate from one sample sequenced in a study of regulatory T cells in long-lasting Graves disease. Time point given: newly diagnosed GD, antithyroid drugs for less than 3 months. The TCR library was made from RNA extracted from PBMCs. Arm-PCR of CDR3 regions and iRepertoire HTBI primers were the basis on which TCR beta libraries were built. Each CDR3 protein is one row after TCRdb ran MiXCR on the multiplex PCR reads. The table lists hundreds of thousands of distinct CDR3 sequences, around 17% of them singletons. This same sample was also taken into another study, of T cells in Graves' hyperthyroidism and ophthalmopathy.

The sample consisted of peripheral blood mononuclear cells (PBMCs), taken at new diagnosis, from a patient treated with antithyroid drugs. Source of these receptors: a woman under 40 with Graves disease.

The J gene is TRBJ1-5, the V gene TRBV7-9; no firm D call. Germline CDR1 SEHNR, CDR2 FQNEAQ (reference sequence). Trimming removed 1 base from V and 9 bases from J, with 13 bases in between. The length of the CDR3 is 14 residues. For the CDR3, the DNA is TGTGCCAGCAGCTTAGAAGTTCTGGGTTCGCCCCAGCATTTT. Its translation: CASSLEVLGSPQHF.

A remark on this clonotype: This clone may be a read error of a much larger clone one base away. The V gene is TRBV28, the J gene TRBJ2-1; TRBD2 matches 12 bases. This CDR3 is built from 15 residues. CDR1 and CDR2 from the germline V gene are MDHEN and SYDVKM. DNA of the CDR3: TGTGCCAGCAGCACCCTAGCGGGAGGGCTGCATGAGCAGCTCTTC. Translated: CASSTLAGGLHEQLF.

This clonotype was detected ten times or more. The chain employs TRBV2 and TRBJ1-2; 9 bases match TRBD1. Losses at the gene ends were 5 bases for V and 9 bases for J; bases not matched to a gene: 7. In germline, CDR1 is SNHLY, CDR2 FYNNEI. This CDR3 has 13 residues. CDR3 sequence: CASSLTGGGRYTF. The DNA for the CDR3 is TGTGCCAGCAGTCTGACAGGGGGGGGTCGCTACACCTTC.

About this clonotype itself: Mismatch with germline at one junction end may stem from a read error. For the CDR3, the DNA is TGTGCCAGCAAACCAGGCGGCCATAACGATGGCTACACCTTC. It specifies CASKPGGHNDGYTF. The chain has TRBV2 and TRBJ1-2; D gene ambiguous. The V gene's germline CDR1 is SNHLY and CDR2 FYNNEI. The CDR3 loop spans 14 amino acids.

This clonotype was recorded many times. The chain carries TRBV28 and TRBJ1-2; D not resolved. Trimming removed 7 bases at V and 4 bases at J, with 13 bases between. Germline V lookup: CDR1 MDHEN, CDR2 SYDVKM. The CDR3 is made up of 13 amino acids. CDR3 sequence reads: CASTSITFYGYTF. As DNA, the CDR3 is TGTGCCAGCACCTCGATCACCTTCTATGGCTACACCTTC.

This clonotype was counted only a few times. The chain employs TRBV29-1 and TRBJ2-7, with D perhaps TRBD1 or TRBD2 (5 bases each). There are 22 residues in the CDR3. V lost 4 bases and J lost 0, with 37 bases in between. Germline V CDR1 and CDR2: SQVTM, ANQGSEA. The DNA for the CDR3 is TGCAGCGTTGGGGAAACAGACCTAGACGGGACCCCAAGAGGACTCAGCTCCTACGAGCAGTACTTC. Amino acid sequence: CSVGETDLDGTPRGLSSYEQYF.

This clonotype was detected ten times or more. The chain employs TRBV5-1 and TRBJ1-4; no firm D call. Between the trimmed V and J ends, which lost 4 bases and 1 base, there was a span of 14 bases. Germline V lookup: CDR1 SGHRS, CDR2 YFSETQ. The CDR3 runs 16 residues. CDR3 protein: CASSPGHWGTNEKLFF. The DNA for the CDR3 is TGCGCCAGCAGCCCGGGTCATTGGGGAACTAATGAAAAACTGTTTTTT.

The J gene is TRBJ2-6, the V gene TRBV28; tentative D call: TRBD1 (6 bases). V lost 7 bases, J lost 0 bases, and 16 bases lay in between. The CDR3 sequence is 17 residues long. CDR1 and CDR2 from the germline V gene are MDHEN and SYDVKM. CDR3 protein: CASTRDIRASGANVLTF. The CDR3 DNA is TGTGCCAGCACCCGGGACATACGCGCCTCTGGGGCCAACGTCCTGACTTTC. Full variable domain (outside the CDR3, taken from reference TRBV28 and TRBJ2-6): DVKVTQSSRYLVKRTGEKVFLECVQDMDHENMFWYRQDPGLGLRLIYFSYDVKMKEKGDIPEGYSVSREKKERFSLILESASTNQTSMYLCASTRDIRASGANVLTFGAGSRLTVL.

V is TRBV24-1 and J is TRBJ2-1; 8 nucleotides line up with TRBD1. The CDR3 is 17 residues long. Germline assignment: CDR1 KGHDR and CDR2 SFDVKD. The V gene end was trimmed by 0 bases and the J gene end by 6 bases; junction bases not matched to a gene: 9. CDR3 coding DNA: TGTGCCACCAGTGATTTGCAGACCGGGACAGGAGCCAATGAGCAGTTCTTC. The encoded protein is CATSDLQTGTGANEQFF.

About this clonotype: A junction end diverges from the germline sequence, so it may reflect a read error. The chain carries TRBV20-1 and TRBJ1-6, with 9 bases identical to TRBD1. This CDR3 has 13 amino acids. The germline gives CDR1 DFQATT, CDR2 SNEGSKA (reference sequence). CDR3 region: CSVRGDRDSPLHF. The CDR3 DNA is TGCAGTGTTAGAGGGGACAGGGATTCACCCCTCCACTTT.

This clonotype occurred once. The chain couples TRBV27 to TRBJ2-1; tentative D call: TRBD2 (5 bases). CDR1 and CDR2 from the germline V gene are MNHEY and SMNVEV (reference sequence). Deletions cut 6 bases from V and 0 bases from J, with 18 bases between. The CDR3 consists of 17 residues. The CDR3 is CASSRPGRLNSYNEQFF. The CDR3 nucleotides are TGTGCCAGCAGCCGCCCGGGAAGGTTGAACTCCTACAATGAGCAGTTCTTC.

The chain has TRBV2 and TRBJ2-3; 10 bases align to TRBD2. There are 15 residues in the CDR3. V dropped 5 bases and J dropped 2; count of bases not matched to a gene: 4. CDR1 and CDR2 (germline): SNHLY, FYNNEI. The CDR3 spells CASSRTSGYTDTQYF. The CDR3 region has the DNA TGTGCCAGCAGTAGGACTAGCGGATACACAGATACGCAGTATTTT.

The chain joins TRBV9 to TRBJ2-5; 14 bases are shared with TRBD2. The V gene's germline CDR1 is SGDLS and CDR2 YYNGEE. The trim removed 4 bases at V and 9 bases at J, leaving 8 bases unmatched. The CDR3 sequence is 15 residues long. CDR3 nucleotide sequence: TGTGCCAGCAGCAAGGGACTAGCGGGAGATATGCCCCAGTACTTC. Its protein product is CASSKGLAGDMPQYF.

The V and J genes are TRBV2 and TRBJ2-2; D is unclear. V was clipped by 1 base and J by 7 bases, with 10 bases between them. Germline values: CDR1 SNHLY, CDR2 FYNNEI. This CDR3 region has 14 residues. The CDR3 is CASSEVTFFGELFF. For the CDR3, the DNA is TGTGCCAGCAGTGAAGTGACATTCTTCGGGGAGCTGTTTTTT.

J is TRBJ2-7 and V is TRBV9; D is uncertain. Per the germline V gene, CDR1 is SGDLS and CDR2 is YYNGEE. Trimming cost V 4 bases and J 0 bases, with 11 bases left between them. The CDR3 covers 14 residues. The CDR3 nucleotides are TGTGCCAGCAGCATTACGGAGTCCTCCTACGAGCAGTACTTC. This encodes CASSITESSYEQYF.

This clonotype was picked up a small number of times. The chain carries TRBV24-1 and TRBJ2-7; either TRBD1 or TRBD2 may supply D (5 bases each). This CDR3 spans 13 amino acids. The germline gives CDR1 KGHDR, CDR2 SFDVKD. V lost 4 bases and J lost 7, with 13 bases in between. CDR3 residues: CATSEGRVGEQYF. DNA for the CDR3: TGTGCCACCAGTGAGGGACGGGTAGGGGAGCAGTACTTC.

This chain connects TRBV7-2 to TRBJ2-7; 15 bases match TRBD2. J lost 0 bases, V lost 5 bases, and 8 bases had no gene match. CDR3 length equals 18 residues. Germline V gene lookup returns CDR1 SGHTA and CDR2 FQGNSA. CDR3 region: CASSRTSGRGGSSYEQYF. CDR3 nucleotides: TGTGCCAGCAGCCGGACTAGCGGGAGGGGAGGGAGCTCCTACGAGCAGTACTTC.

In its sample, this clonotype was seen many times. The chain recombines TRBV5-1 with TRBJ1-1; a possible D gene is TRBD1 (6 bases). The germline V and J ends were trimmed by 4 bases and 7 bases, with 23 bases remaining between them. CDR3 size: 16 residues. In germline, CDR1 is SGHRS, CDR2 YFSETQ. The DNA of the CDR3 is TGCGCCAGCAGCCCCTCGTACGGGGGCCACGTAGATGAAGCTTTCTTT. This codes for CASSPSYGGHVDEAFF. Variable domain in full (rest from reference TRBV5-1 and TRBJ1-1): KAGVTQTPRYLIKTRGQQVTLSCSPISGHRSVSWYQQTPGQGLQFLFEYFSETQRNKGNFPGRFSGRQFSNSRSEMNVSTLELGDSALYLCASSPSYGGHVDEAFFGQGTRLTVV.

This clonotype was seen ten or more times. This chain joins TRBV28 and TRBJ1-2; D perhaps matches TRBD1 (6 bases). Deletions cut 3 bases from V and 8 bases from J, with 10 bases between. CDR1 and CDR2 (germline): MDHEN, SYDVKM. CDR3 size: 12 residues. In nucleotides, the CDR3 is TGTGCCAGCAGTTTCAGGGGATCGGGCTACACCTTC. Protein sequence: CASSFRGSGYTF.

In DNA form, the CDR3 reads TGTGCCAGTAGTATGTTGGGGGCGGGCGAGCAGTACTTC. It codes for CASSMLGAGEQYF. This chain joins TRBV19 and TRBJ2-7; maybe TRBD1 (6 bases). The V and J ends lost 3 bases and 6 bases respectively, with 12 bases between them. Germline-derived CDR1 and CDR2 are LNHDA and SQIVND (reference sequence). This CDR3 comprises 13 residues.

This clonotype was observed many times. The chain joins TRBV7-2 to TRBJ2-3, with 8 positions matching TRBD2. The V gene end was trimmed by 5 bases and the J gene end by 4 bases; junction bases not matched to a gene: 11. This CDR3 comprises 16 residues. Germline V gene data show CDR1 as SGHTA and CDR2 as FQGNSA. The CDR3 coding sequence is TGTGCCAGCAGCCCACCGGGGACTAGAAGTTCAGATACGCAGTATTTT. This encodes CASSPPGTRSSDTQYF.

This clonotype was seen a few times. V and J are TRBV6-5 and TRBJ1-5, with D tentatively TRBD1 (5 bases). V was pared by 0 bases and J by 0 bases, with 6 bases between. The CDR3 has 15 amino acids. Looked up from germline, CDR1 is MNHEY and CDR2 is SVGAGI. DNA for the CDR3: TGTGCCAGCAGTTACTCAGGACATAGCAATCAGCCCCAGCATTTT. Translated: CASSYSGHSNQPQHF.

This clonotype was observed many times. The rearrangement uses TRBV5-1 and TRBJ1-2; D ambiguous. Germline V CDR1 and CDR2: SGHRS, YFSETQ. Trimming shortened V by 0 bases and J by 0 bases, and 6 bases separated the two germline ends. The CDR3 runs 14 residues. In DNA, the CDR3 is TGCGCCAGCAGCTTGGAGGCAACTAACTATGGCTACACCTTC. Amino acid sequence: CASSLEATNYGYTF.

This clonotype occurred a few times. V and J are TRBV5-1 and TRBJ2-1; TRBD2 matches 11 bases. After removal of 5 bases from V and 4 bases from J, the junction contained 5 bases not matched to a gene. This CDR3 is built from 15 residues. Germline V gene data show CDR1 as SGHRS and CDR2 as YFSETQ. The DNA for the CDR3 is TGCGCCAGCAGGACGGGGACTAGCGGATACAATGAGCAGTTCTTC. Protein product: CASRTGTSGYNEQFF.

This clonotype has just a few counts. The genes are TRBV3-1 and TRBJ2-7; no reliable D call. Trimming stripped 0 bases from V and 3 bases from J, with 9 bases between. CDR3 length: 14 residues. Germline lookup yields CDR1 LGHDT and CDR2 YNNKEL (reference sequence). Here the CDR3 DNA reads TGTGCCAGCAGCCAAGAGCCAGAAATCTACGAGCAGTACTTC. Its translation is CASSQEPEIYEQYF.

This clonotype was seen at least ten times. This sequence joins TRBV6-2 or TRBV6-3 and TRBJ2-7; D unclear. Trimming stripped 4 bases from V and 4 bases from J, with 11 bases between. Germline V lookup: CDR1 MNHEY, CDR2 SVGEGT. The CDR3 sequence is 13 residues long. The chain's CDR3 is CASSSKVGYEQYF. The CDR3 DNA sequence: TGTGCCAGCAGTTCCAAAGTTGGGTACGAGCAGTACTTC.

The table lists this clonotype with a few counts. V is TRBV5-1 and J is TRBJ2-5, with no clear D. The V end lost 4 bases, the J end lost 2 bases, and 12 bases lay between the germline ends. Germline V gene data show CDR1 as SGHRS and CDR2 as YFSETQ. The CDR3 sequence is 14 residues long. The DNA for the CDR3 is TGCGCCAGCAGCGGGATGGGTACTCAAGAGACCCAGTACTTC. It is translated as CASSGMGTQETQYF. The entire variable domain, with the rest obtained from reference TRBV5-1 and TRBJ2-5, is as follows: KAGVTQTPRYLIKTRGQQVTLSCSPISGHRSVSWYQQTPGQGLQFLFEYFSETQRNKGNFPGRFSGRQFSNSRSEMNVSTLELGDSALYLCASSGMGTQETQYFGPGTRLLVL.

This clonotype showed up many times. The J gene is TRBJ2-2, the V gene TRBV20-1; possible D gene TRBD2, 7 bases. V gave up 3 bases and J gave up 7 bases, with 18 bases separating them. CDR3 length: 15 residues. CDR1 DFQATT and CDR2 SNEGSKA come from the germline V gene (reference sequence). This CDR3 is CSASAGALMSGELFF. The CDR3 coding sequence is TGCAGTGCTAGTGCGGGGGCGCTGATGAGCGGGGAGCTGTTTTTT.

A note on this clonotype: A much larger clone lies one base from this, so it may be a read error. The chain uses TRBV7-6 and TRBJ2-1; D tentatively reads TRBD1 or TRBD2 (6 bases each). There are 17 residues in the CDR3. Trimming stripped 5 bases from V and 6 bases from J, with 23 bases between. Germline-derived CDR1 and CDR2 are SGHVS and FNYEAQ. The CDR3 DNA sequence: TGTGCCAGCAGCCGGGACATGGTAGGGGGACTTTGCAATGAGCAGTTCTTC. Its protein is CASSRDMVGGLCNEQFF.

There are many counts of this clonotype. CDR3 residues: CASSLSIDRNSNQPQHF. The CDR3 DNA reads TGTGCCAGCAGTTTATCCATCGACAGAAATAGCAATCAGCCCCAGCATTTT. The J gene is TRBJ1-5, the V gene TRBV28, with D possibly TRBD1 on 5 matching bases. CDR3 size: 17 residues. V lost 1 base, J lost 0 bases, and 13 bases lay in between. Per germline, CDR1 MDHEN and CDR2 SYDVKM.